Given below is one T cell receptor beta chain in context. Its antigen remains unidentified. No much larger clonotype is one base removed from it; base qualities were not supplied. Library method: 5' RACE. The reads were generated on an Illumina HiSeq 2500. A second roughly 6 to 12 cycle PCR used a sample-barcoded 5' primer and a J-beta primer mix. A unique molecular identifier was introduced onto each TCR beta cDNA molecule by a template-switch 5' adaptor carrying 12 random nucleotides. At least 3 million CDR3-containing paired-end reads were obtained from each sample. First-strand cDNA was synthesized from all RNA with the Mint cDNA synthesis kit, primed by a TRBC-specific oligonucleotide. After uracil-DNA glycosylase treatment, a first 18-cycle PCR used universal primers M1SS and BC2_uni_R on all cDNA. The source study handled its data this way. Normalization of each sample was performed by random selection of 1 million high-quality reads, each carrying a distinct molecular identifier. Reads with shared molecular identifiers were discarded instead of being binned into consensus sequences. MiTCR, with a Q25 quality threshold and the strictest error-elimination algorithm, was used for CDR3 identification, clonotype clustering and error correction. Lower-bound total TCR beta diversity was estimated with a nonparametric unseen species model using Euler transformation. In TCRdb, the public reads were trimmed at Q25 with fastp and aligned with MiXCR, with productive beta chains retained. Records with the same CDR3 protein are collapsed into one entry carrying the most frequent genes and DNA. TCRdb assigned the V and J calls; the authors' analysis was not used. The sample has about 1.5 million distinct CDR3 sequences on record, approximately 43% of them singletons. The ten largest clones capture under 5% of the sample.

These data are taken from a study of blood T cells in healthy people across ages (dated by TCRdb to between 2014 and 2017). Background for the entire study: In model experiments, template switching captured about one uniquely barcoded TCR beta cDNA molecule for every two T cells. The donors were split into four age groups: young (average 16 years), middle-aged (around 40), aged (approximately 59) and long-lived (under 90). For two donors (one aged 18 to 29 and one aged 80 or older), the study analyzed two additional independent replicas of 1 million unique cDNA reads from the same blood draw. To avoid experimental bias, donors of different ages were distributed randomly across sequencing lanes. Age-related changes in TCR beta repertoire diversity were measured in the study by deep sequencing normalized with unique cDNA molecular identifiers.

The CDR3, cysteine through phenylalanine, is 11 amino acids long. The read is trimmed to its CDR3 DNA, 33 bases read in frame from base 1. V is pared back by 6 bases and J by 6 bases, with 7 bases lying between the germline termini. The roughly 39 donors, aged roughly 6 to 100 years, were systemically healthy Caucasian individuals from Russia. Each donor gave 8 to 10 milliliters of peripheral blood, drawn into EDTA-treated Vacutainer tubes. Ficoll-Paque density-gradient centrifugation was used to isolate PBMCs, with at least 7 million per sample. Total RNA was extracted from PBMCs with Trizol reagent, with at least 6 micrograms obtained per sample. Naive CD45RAhigh/CD27high T cell percentages were measured by flow cytometry on a PBMC aliquot from every donor. General study outcomes and caveats: Because the CMV infection status of the donors was unknown, age-related changes in expanded clonotypes may potentially have been confounded. Bulk unsorted PBMC profiling prevented conclusive comparison of naive and antigen-experienced compartments. Observed TCR beta diversity per million T cells fell roughly linearly with age, and a significant reduction was already apparent by age around 40. Estimates of total diversity based on one million sequenced T cells were regarded as lower bounds and as underestimates. Observed TCR beta diversity correlated strongly with the percentage of naive T cells measured by flow cytometry. The long-lived group showed more naive CD4+ T cells, fewer expanded clones and increased TCR diversity than the aged group, suggesting age selection.

The sequence joins TRBV12-3 or TRBV12-4 to TRBJ2-3, with the D gene too uncertain to name. The sample consisted of blood. The receptor was derived from a woman under 30 in good health. CDR3 loop: CASSAFDTQYF. The base sequence is TGTGCCAGCAGCGCGTTTGATACGCAGTATTTT.